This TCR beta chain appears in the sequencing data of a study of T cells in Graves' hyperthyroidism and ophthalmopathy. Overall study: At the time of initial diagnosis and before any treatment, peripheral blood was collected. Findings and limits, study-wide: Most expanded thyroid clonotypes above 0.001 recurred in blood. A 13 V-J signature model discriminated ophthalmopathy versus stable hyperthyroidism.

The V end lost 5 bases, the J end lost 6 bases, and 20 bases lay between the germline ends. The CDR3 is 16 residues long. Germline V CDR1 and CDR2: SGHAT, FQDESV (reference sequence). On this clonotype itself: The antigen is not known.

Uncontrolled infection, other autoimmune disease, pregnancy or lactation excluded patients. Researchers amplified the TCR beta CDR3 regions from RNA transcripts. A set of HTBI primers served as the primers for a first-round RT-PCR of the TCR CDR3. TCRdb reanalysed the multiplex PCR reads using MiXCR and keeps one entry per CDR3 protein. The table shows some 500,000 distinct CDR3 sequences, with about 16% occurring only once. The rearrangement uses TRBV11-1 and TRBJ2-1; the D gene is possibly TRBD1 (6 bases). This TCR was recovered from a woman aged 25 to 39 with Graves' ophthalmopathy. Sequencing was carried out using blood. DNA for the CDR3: TGTGCCAGCAGCCTGATTGGCCTCTTGGGGGCCAATGAGCAGTTCTTC. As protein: CASSLIGLLGANEQFF.